This T cell receptor (beta chain) is from a study of blood T cell repertoires in COVID-19 (dated by TCRdb to 2019 to 2021). Regarding the research as a whole: Samples covering the acute and convalescent phases of COVID-19 were provided by collaborators in the United States, Italy and Spain. A de-identified subject ID, COVID-19 status, age in years and sex were almost always included in the sample metadata. The repertoires were released in a freely available public database meant as a resource for research on the immune response to SARS-CoV-2. Samples came from the ongoing ImmuneRACE study (first 160 participants) plus 1,254 subjects from 6 global collaborators. The prospective study material was composed of cDNA or gDNA derived from T cells, B-cell-depleted T cells, or PBMCs. Deeply sampled blood TCRbeta repertoires from subjects exposed to, actively infected with, or recovered from COVID-19 were included in the dataset. HLA class I and class II types, where available, came from metadata supplied by the sample provider rather than from assay-based typing. What the authors observed across the whole study: How much clinical and demographic metadata was included differed by source and by participant, and the metadata was provided uncurated.

This clone was seen more than once but under ten times. Its binding antigen is unknown. No per-base quality is available; no much larger clone lies one base away. The immunoSEQ Assay, a bias-controlled multiplex PCR, was used to amplify TCRbeta CDR3 regions from genomic DNA. The authors' pipeline ran thus. The number of nucleated cells in each sample was estimated by amplification of reference gene primers within the assay. To quantify the absolute abundance of each unique TCRbeta CDR3 rearrangement, sequence reads were collapsed and filtered. For each sample, productive Simpson clonality was calculated as the square root of Simpson's diversity index across productive rearrangements. Drawn from immuneACCESS, this table holds only the in-frame rearrangements with V and J called that TCRdb kept. Clones are partly lost; checked studies trace under half to an unresolved V gene and leave the rest unexplained. Clone size and V and J calls were adopted from that table, with D and trimming inferred from the DNA. The sample profile shows fewer than 200,000 clones; roughly 80% of them were found once. In total, the top ten clones hold about 8% of the sample.

One collaborating source in Seattle enrolled patients while the patients were actively infected and followed the patients over time throughout the course of disease. Each collaborating institution followed its own protocols to collect whole blood in K2EDTA tubes. Collaborator samples were shipped for TCRbeta analysis as frozen whole blood, isolated PBMCs, or DNA extracted from either sample type. According to the germline V gene, CDR1 reads MDHEN and CDR2 reads SYDVKM. V gives up 2 bases and J gives up 5 bases, and the segment between their germline ends measures 19 bases. From the cysteine through the phenylalanine, the CDR3 covers 17 amino acids. The read is trimmed to its CDR3 DNA, 51 bases read in frame from base 1.

This sequence was found in a woman in her sixties with COVID-19, enrolled during active disease. The chain couples TRBV28 to TRBJ1-5; TRBD1 is a weak D gene call, 5 bases matching. The material sequenced was peripheral blood. The CDR3 region reads CASSLIDLKGIHQPQHF. The bases are TGTGCCAGCAGTTTAATAGACCTGAAGGGGATCCATCAGCCCCAGCATTTT.